This T cell receptor (beta chain) was captured in a study of blood T cell repertoires in COVID-19. The wider study: COVID-19 samples, acute and convalescent, were from the United States, Italy and Spain. T cells, B-cell-depleted T cells, or PBMCs supplied cDNA or gDNA.

Under the authors' procedure: Quantification of nucleated cells was approximated via reference gene primer amplification. The repertoire was sequenced with immunoSEQ multiplex PCR; TCRdb's copy has only in-frame clones and lacks some. V, J and clone size were drawn from that table, and D and trimming were deduced from the DNA. The sample consists of about 120,000 clones, more than 75% of them appearing once. The source of this sequence is a man aged 50-59 years with acute or convalescent COVID-19. The sequencing sample was made of peripheral blood.

The CDR3 loop is CASSVGQLYEQYF. CDR3 DNA sequence: TGCGCCAGCAGCGTTGGACAGCTCTACGAGCAGTACTTC. This chain joins TRBV5-1 and TRBJ2-7; the D gene is possibly TRBD1 (6 bases). CDR1 is SGHRS and CDR2 is YFSETQ in the germline V gene. The CDR3 extends over 13 amino acids. V was clipped by 4 bases and J by 3 bases, with 11 bases between them.